Given below is one T cell receptor beta chain in context. Its antigen is currently unknown. The sample originates from a study of T cells expressing NK-cell markers. There are 11 residues in the CDR3. The germline V gene encodes CDR1 SNHLY and CDR2 FYNNEI. TCRdb processed the 5' RACE reads again and assigns one entry to each CDR3 protein, with no DNA. In total, the table holds some 16,000 distinct CDR3 sequences. Study-level points and caveats: Whether expanded NKG2C+ T cell clones were HCMV-specific remained unclear. Several donors' CD3+CD56-NKG2C+ cells were dominated by the same clonotypes.

The specimen sequenced was blood T cells: a sorted CD56 or NKG2C T cell subset, CD4+ or CD8+ T cells, or bulk PBMC T cells (not recorded which). The V and J genes are TRBV2 and TRBJ1-1; TCRdb's D call of TRBD1 is untestable without DNA. The clonotype comes from a man aged 18-75 years in good health. This chain's CDR3 is CASSPQGGAFF.